This T cell receptor beta chain was profiled in a study of CD8+CD57+ T cells in acquired aplastic anemia. Across the whole study: DNA recovered from sorted CD4+ and CD8+ cells had a mean of around 3.3 ug. Study results and limitations: Patients and controls had CD8+ Simpson's diversity values that were not significantly distinct.

Genomic DNA served as template for TCR beta VDJ and CDR3 profiling. A single record per CDR3 protein comes from TCRdb applying MiXCR to the reads. Here the sample spans some 82,000 distinct CDR3 sequences, 40% to 55% being singletons. On this clonotype itself: Its specificity is not known.

CDR3 size: 12 residues. Germline V lookup: CDR1 LNHDA, CDR2 SQIVND (reference sequence). The V gene end was trimmed by 10 bases and the J gene end by 12 bases; junction bases not matched to a gene: 12. The sequencing input was sorted CD4+, CD8+, or CD8+CD57+ T cells (not recorded which) from PBMCs. This clonotype was sampled from a human donor in good health, serving as a control. The chain has TRBV19 and TRBJ1-1; 9 nucleotides agree with TRBD1. In DNA form, the CDR3 reads TGTGCCACCCATAAGGGGACAGGGAAAACTTTCTTT. Translating gives CATHKGTGKTFF.